This TCR beta chain comes out of a study of blood T cell repertoires in COVID-19. Study details: PBMCs, B-cell-depleted T cells, or T cells were the source of the cDNA or gDNA that made up the material.

With 4 bases clipped from V and 3 bases from J, the junction kept 5 bases outside the gene matches. CDR3 length: 16 amino acids. The V gene's germline CDR1 is SGHNT and CDR2 YYREEE (reference sequence). Original processing methods: How many nucleated cells were present was estimated from reference gene primer amplification. The data were produced by immunoSEQ multiplex PCR, yet TCRdb's version contains in-frame clones alone and is incomplete. That table gives V, J and clone size, and the DNA gave D and trimming. This sample has approximately 330,000 clones, with 89% found just once. Clinical history reported by participants formed the basis on which cohorts were assigned.

This clonotype was sampled from a woman younger than 45 who had recovered from COVID-19. The gene calls are TRBV5-4 and TRBJ2-3, with TRBD2 matching over 13 bases. The sequenced material came from PBMCs or T cells enriched from blood (not recorded which). The CDR3 bases are TGTGCCAGCAGCATCTTACTAGCGGGAGGGACAGATACGCAGTATTTT. Encoded protein: CASSILLAGGTDTQYF. Complete variable domain (other parts from reference TRBV5-4 and TRBJ2-3): ETGVTQSPTHLIKTRGQQVTLRCSSQSGHNTVSWYQQALGQGPQFIFQYYREEENGRGNFPPRFSGLQFPNYSSELNVNALELDDSALYLCASSILLAGGTDTQYFGPGTRLTVL.